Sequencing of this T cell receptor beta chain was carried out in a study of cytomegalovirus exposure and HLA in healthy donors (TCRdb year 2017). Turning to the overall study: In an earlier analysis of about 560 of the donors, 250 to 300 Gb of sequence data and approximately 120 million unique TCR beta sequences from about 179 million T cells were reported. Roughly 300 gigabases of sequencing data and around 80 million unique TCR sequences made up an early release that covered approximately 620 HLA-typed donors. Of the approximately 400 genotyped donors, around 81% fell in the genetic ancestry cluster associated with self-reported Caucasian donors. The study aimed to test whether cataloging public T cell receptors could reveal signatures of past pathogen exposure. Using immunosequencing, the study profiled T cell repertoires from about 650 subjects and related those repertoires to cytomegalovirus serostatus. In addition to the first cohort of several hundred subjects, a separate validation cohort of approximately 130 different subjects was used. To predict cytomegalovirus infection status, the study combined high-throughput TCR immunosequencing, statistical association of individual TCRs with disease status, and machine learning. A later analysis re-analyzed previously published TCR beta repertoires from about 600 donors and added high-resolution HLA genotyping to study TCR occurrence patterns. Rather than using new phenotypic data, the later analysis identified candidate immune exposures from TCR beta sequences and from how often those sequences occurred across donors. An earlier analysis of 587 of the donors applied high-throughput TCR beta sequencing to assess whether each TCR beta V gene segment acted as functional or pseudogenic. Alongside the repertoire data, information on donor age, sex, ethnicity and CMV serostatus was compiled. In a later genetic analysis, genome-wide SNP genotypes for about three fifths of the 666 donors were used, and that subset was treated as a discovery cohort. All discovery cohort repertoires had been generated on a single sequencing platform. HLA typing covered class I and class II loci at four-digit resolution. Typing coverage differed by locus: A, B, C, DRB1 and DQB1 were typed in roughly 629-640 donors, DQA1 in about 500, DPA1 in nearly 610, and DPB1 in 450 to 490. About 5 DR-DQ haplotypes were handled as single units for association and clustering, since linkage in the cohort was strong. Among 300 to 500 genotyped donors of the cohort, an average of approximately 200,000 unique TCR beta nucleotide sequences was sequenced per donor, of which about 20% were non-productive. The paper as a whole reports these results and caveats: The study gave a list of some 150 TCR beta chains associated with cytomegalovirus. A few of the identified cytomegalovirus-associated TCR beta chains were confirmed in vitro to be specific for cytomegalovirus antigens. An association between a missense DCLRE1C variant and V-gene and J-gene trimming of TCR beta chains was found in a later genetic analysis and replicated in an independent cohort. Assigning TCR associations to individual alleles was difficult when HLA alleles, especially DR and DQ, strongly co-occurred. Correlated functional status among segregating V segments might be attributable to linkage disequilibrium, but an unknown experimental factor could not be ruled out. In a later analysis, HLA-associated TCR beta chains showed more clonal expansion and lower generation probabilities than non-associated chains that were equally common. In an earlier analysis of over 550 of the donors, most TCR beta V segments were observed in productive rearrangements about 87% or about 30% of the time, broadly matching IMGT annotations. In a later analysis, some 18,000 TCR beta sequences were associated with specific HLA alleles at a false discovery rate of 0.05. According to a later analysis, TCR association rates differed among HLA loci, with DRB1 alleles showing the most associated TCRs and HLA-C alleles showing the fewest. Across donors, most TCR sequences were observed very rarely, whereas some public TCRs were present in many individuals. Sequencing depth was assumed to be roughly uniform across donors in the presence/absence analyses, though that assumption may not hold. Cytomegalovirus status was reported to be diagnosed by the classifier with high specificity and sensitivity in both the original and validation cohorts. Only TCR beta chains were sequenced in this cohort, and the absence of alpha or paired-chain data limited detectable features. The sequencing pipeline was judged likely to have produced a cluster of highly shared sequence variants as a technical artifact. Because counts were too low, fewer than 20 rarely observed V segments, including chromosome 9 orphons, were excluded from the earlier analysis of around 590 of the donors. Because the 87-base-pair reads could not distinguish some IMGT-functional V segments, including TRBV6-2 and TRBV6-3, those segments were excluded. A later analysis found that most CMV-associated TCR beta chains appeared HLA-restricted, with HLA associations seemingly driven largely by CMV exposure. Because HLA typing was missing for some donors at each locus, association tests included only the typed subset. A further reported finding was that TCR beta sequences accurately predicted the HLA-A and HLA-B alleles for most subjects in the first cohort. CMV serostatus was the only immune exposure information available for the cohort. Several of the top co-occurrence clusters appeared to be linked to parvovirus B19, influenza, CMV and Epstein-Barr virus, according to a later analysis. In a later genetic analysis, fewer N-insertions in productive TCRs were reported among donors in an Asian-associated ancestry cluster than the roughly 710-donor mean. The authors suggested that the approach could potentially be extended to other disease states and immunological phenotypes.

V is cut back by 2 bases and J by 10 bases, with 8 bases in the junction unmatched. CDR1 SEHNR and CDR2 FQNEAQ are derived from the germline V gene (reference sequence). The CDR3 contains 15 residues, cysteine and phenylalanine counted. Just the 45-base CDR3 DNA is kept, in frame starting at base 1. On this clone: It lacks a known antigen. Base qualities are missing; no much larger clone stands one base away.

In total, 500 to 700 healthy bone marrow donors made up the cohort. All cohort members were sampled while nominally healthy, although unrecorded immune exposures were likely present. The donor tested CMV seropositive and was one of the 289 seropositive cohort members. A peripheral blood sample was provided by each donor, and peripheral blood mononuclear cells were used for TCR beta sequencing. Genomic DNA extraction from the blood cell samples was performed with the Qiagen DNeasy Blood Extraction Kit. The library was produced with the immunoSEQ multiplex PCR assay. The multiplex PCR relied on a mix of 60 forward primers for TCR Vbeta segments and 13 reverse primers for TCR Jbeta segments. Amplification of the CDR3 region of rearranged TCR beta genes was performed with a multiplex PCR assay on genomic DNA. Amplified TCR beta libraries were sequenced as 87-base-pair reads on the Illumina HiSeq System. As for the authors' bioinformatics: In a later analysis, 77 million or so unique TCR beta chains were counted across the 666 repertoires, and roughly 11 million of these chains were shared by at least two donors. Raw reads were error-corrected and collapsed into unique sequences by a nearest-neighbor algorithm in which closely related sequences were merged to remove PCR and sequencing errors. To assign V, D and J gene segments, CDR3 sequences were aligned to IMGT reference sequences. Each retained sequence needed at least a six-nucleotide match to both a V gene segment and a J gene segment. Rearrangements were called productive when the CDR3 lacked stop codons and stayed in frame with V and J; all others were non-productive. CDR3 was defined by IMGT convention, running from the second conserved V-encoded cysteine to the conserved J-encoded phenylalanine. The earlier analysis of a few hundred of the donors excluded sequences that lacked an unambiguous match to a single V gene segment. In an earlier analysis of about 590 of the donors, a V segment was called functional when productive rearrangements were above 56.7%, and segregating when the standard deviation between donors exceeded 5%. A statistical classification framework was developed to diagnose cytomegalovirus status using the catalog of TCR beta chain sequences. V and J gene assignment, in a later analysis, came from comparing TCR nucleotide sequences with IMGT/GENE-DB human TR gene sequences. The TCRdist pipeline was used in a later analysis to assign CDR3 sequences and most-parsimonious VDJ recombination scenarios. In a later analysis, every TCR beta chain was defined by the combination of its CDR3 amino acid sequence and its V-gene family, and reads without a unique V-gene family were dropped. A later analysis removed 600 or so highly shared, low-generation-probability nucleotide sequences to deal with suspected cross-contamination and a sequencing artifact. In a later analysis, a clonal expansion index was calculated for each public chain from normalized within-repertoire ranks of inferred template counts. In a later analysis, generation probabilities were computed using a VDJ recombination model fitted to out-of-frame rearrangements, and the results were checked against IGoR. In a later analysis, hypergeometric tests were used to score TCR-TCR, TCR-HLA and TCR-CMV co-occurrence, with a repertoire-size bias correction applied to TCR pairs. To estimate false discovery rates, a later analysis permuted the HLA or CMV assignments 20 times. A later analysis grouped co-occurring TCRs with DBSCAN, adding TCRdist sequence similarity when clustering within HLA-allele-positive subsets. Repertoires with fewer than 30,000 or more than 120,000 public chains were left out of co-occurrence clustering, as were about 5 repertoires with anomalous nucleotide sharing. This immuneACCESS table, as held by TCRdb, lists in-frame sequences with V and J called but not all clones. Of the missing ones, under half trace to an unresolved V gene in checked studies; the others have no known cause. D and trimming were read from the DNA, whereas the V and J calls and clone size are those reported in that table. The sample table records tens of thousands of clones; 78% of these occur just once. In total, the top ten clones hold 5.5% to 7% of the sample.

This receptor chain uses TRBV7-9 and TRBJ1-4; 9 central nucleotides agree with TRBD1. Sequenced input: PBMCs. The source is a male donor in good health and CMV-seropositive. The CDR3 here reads CASSLNDRGTVKLFF. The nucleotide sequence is TGTGCCAGCAGCTTAAACGACAGGGGGACGGTAAAACTGTTTTTT. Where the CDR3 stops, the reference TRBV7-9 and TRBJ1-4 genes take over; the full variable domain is DTGVSQNPRHKITKRGQNVTFRCDPISEHNRLYWYRQTLGQGPEFLTYFQNEAQLEKSRLLSDRFSAERPKGSFSTLEIQRTEQGDSAMYLCASSLNDRGTVKLFFGSGTQLSVL.